This TCR beta chain is from a study of cytomegalovirus exposure and HLA in healthy donors. There are 14 residues in the CDR3. The germline V gene has CDR1 SGHRS and CDR2 YFSETQ. V lost 4 bases to trimming and J lost 2 bases, with 13 bases between them. A multiplex PCR was run with 60 Vbeta primers and 13 Jbeta primers. Here immunoSEQ multiplex PCR was the method, and the copy in TCRdb shows in-frame clones only, minus some. The sample has 120,000 or so clones; 80% are singletons. This TCR came from a male donor in good health and CMV-seronegative. The sample taken for sequencing was PBMCs. This chain joins TRBV5-1 and TRBJ2-7; TRBD2 might be the D (5 bases). CDR3 protein: CASSPRTGTYEQYF. In nucleotides, the CDR3 is TGCGCCAGCAGCCCAAGGACGGGGACCTACGAGCAGTACTTC.